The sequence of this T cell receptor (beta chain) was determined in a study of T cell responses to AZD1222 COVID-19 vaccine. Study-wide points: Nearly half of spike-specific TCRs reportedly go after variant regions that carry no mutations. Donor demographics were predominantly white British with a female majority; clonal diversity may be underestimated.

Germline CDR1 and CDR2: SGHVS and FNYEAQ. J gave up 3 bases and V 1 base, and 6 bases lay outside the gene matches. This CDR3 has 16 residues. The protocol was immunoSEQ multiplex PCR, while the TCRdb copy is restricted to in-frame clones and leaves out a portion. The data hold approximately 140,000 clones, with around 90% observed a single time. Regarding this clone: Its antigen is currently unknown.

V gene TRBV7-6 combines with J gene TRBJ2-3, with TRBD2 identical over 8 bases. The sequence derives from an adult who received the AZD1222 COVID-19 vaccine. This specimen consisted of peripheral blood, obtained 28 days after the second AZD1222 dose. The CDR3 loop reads CASSLGLAGFTDTQYF. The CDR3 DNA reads TGTGCCAGCAGCTTAGGGTTAGCGGGATTTACAGATACGCAGTATTTT.